Following are 30 T cell receptor beta chains from one sample sequenced in a study of lymphopenia after photon versus proton radiotherapy. Here immunoSEQ multiplex PCR was the method, and the copy in TCRdb shows in-frame clones only, minus some. The repertoire consists of 10,000 to 15,000 clones, with about 88% occurring once and the leading ten covering approximately 3.3%. This material consisted of peripheral blood, taken from a patient treated with photon-based radiotherapy. Source of these receptors: a man in his 60s with pancreatic cancer.

This clone is a singleton in its sample. CDR3 protein: CAWSTAYGYTF. The CDR3 nucleotides read TGTGCCTGGAGTACGGCCTATGGCTACACCTTC. The rearrangement uses TRBV30 and TRBJ1-2, with D uncertain. The CDR3 covers 11 residues. V was clipped by 2 bases and J by 4 bases, with 5 bases between them. The germline V gene has CDR1 GTSNPN and CDR2 SVGIG (reference sequence). The full variable domain, rest sourced from reference TRBV30 and TRBJ1-2, is SQTIHQWPATLVQPVGSPLSLECTVEGTSNPNLYWYRQAAGRGLQLLFYSVGIGQISSEVPQNLSASRPQDRQFILSSKKLLLSDSGFYLCAWSTAYGYTFGSGTRLTVV.

J is TRBJ1-6 and V is TRBV30; D gene ambiguous. V was pared by 5 bases and J by 5 bases, with 13 bases between. CDR3 length equals 14 residues. Germline V CDR1 and CDR2: GTSNPN, SVGIG (reference sequence). This CDR3 reads CAWFLPGNNSPLHF. In nucleotides, the CDR3 is TGTGCCTGGTTCCTCCCCGGTAATAATTCACCCCTCCACTTT.

The rearrangement joins TRBV5-1 to TRBJ1-1; tentative D call: TRBD1 (6 bases). From germline, CDR1 is SGHRS and CDR2 YFSETQ. V lost 4 bases and J lost 1, with 11 bases in between. The CDR3 extends over 14 amino acids. CDR3 region: CASSLQGTNTEAFF. CDR3 coding DNA: TGCGCCAGCAGCCTACAGGGCACGAACACTGAAGCTTTCTTT.

The chain is built from TRBV5-4 and TRBJ1-3; D is uncertain. The CDR3 spans 17 residues. CDR1 and CDR2 (germline): SGHNT, YYREEE (reference sequence). Between the trimmed V and J ends, which lost 4 bases and 0 bases, there was a span of 17 bases. The CDR3 region has the DNA TGTGCCAGCAGCCTTTTCCGTGGCGGTGACTCTGGAAACACCATATATTTT. Protein sequence: CASSLFRGGDSGNTIYF. Using reference TRBV5-4 and TRBJ1-3 for the parts outside the CDR3, the full variable domain is ETGVTQSPTHLIKTRGQQVTLRCSSQSGHNTVSWYQQALGQGPQFIFQYYREEENGRGNFPPRFSGLQFPNYSSELNVNALELDDSALYLCASSLFRGGDSGNTIYFGEGSWLTVV.

This clone has only one observation. The genes are TRBV19 and TRBJ1-2; the D gene is possibly TRBD1 (5 bases). V lost 8 bases and J 4 bases, leaving 20 bases between the germline ends. Germline V gene data show CDR1 as LNHDA and CDR2 as SQIVND (reference sequence). The CDR3 is 15 amino acids. CDR3 sequence reads: CASQGELTRSYGYTF. Written as DNA, the CDR3 is TGTGCCAGTCAGGGCGAACTCACTAGGTCCTATGGCTACACCTTC.

The sample holds a few counts of this clone. The J gene is TRBJ2-2, the V gene TRBV5-1, with 7 positions matching TRBD1. The germline gives CDR1 SGHRS, CDR2 YFSETQ. This CDR3 contains 15 residues. The V segment lost 4 bases and the J segment 4 bases; nucleotides outside the gene matches: 7. CDR3 region: CASSPGTVSTGELFF. The CDR3 nucleotides read TGCGCCAGCAGCCCTGGGACAGTGAGCACCGGGGAGCTGTTTTTT.

The chain uses TRBV5-6 and TRBJ1-6; 8 positions match TRBD1. Germline loops: CDR1 SGHDT, CDR2 YYEEEE. The CDR3 is 16 residues long. With V trimmed by 3 bases and J by 2 bases, 4 bases remained unmatched. CDR3 DNA sequence: TGTGCCAGCAGCTGGCAGGGGGCTGCCTATAATTCACCCCTCCACTTT. Translating gives CASSWQGAAYNSPLHF.

The V gene is TRBV7-7, the J gene TRBJ2-5; the D gene is possibly TRBD2 (6 bases). The CDR3 loop spans 17 amino acids. V lost 5 bases and J 2 bases, leaving 21 bases between the germline ends. Germline CDR1 reads SSHAT; CDR2 reads FNYEAQ (reference sequence). The DNA for the CDR3 is TGTGCCAGCAGCCCCTCACTTTTGGGGGACTTTCAAGAGACCCAGTACTTC. Protein sequence: CASSPSLLGDFQETQYF.

V and J are TRBV19 and TRBJ1-5, with D unclear. Germline assignment: CDR1 LNHDA and CDR2 SQIVND (reference sequence). The CDR3 is 15 amino acids. V was trimmed by 1 base and J by 0 bases, leaving 7 bases between them. The CDR3 DNA follows: TGTGCCAGTAGTATAGCTGCCTATAGCAATCAGCCCCAGCATTTT. As protein: CASSIAAYSNQPQHF.

The chain carries TRBV6-6 and TRBJ1-6; the match to TRBD1 covers 9 bases. The CDR3 has 15 residues. CDR1 is MNHNY, CDR2 SVGAGI, per germline (reference sequence). V lost 6 bases to trimming and J lost 10 bases; unmatched junction nucleotides: 10. This CDR3 reads CASSPSGQGYSPLHF. The CDR3 nucleotides read TGTGCCAGCAGCCCCTCCGGACAGGGGTACTCACCCCTCCACTTT.

The chain couples TRBV14 to TRBJ1-1; possibly TRBD1 for D (5 bases). The length of the CDR3 is 14 residues. Looked up from germline, CDR1 is SGHDN and CDR2 is FVKESK. V lost 4 bases and J lost 6, with 15 bases in between. The CDR3 DNA reads as TGTGCCAGCAGCCGTTATTCCAGGGTACCTGAAGCTTTCTTT. Protein product: CASSRYSRVPEAFF.

V is TRBV5-6 and J is TRBJ1-6; possible D gene TRBD1, 5 bases. Germline lookup yields CDR1 SGHDT and CDR2 YYEEEE. The CDR3 has 15 residues. V dropped 0 bases and J dropped 8 bases, with 12 bases sitting between them. The CDR3 region has the DNA TGTGCCAGCAGCTTGGGGATGGGGGGGTATTCACCCCTCCACTTT. Its protein product is CASSLGMGGYSPLHF.

This clone showed up just a few times. The CDR3 sequence is CASSPGTGVYGYTF. The DNA for the CDR3 is TGTGCCAGCAGTCCCGGGACAGGGGTTTATGGCTACACCTTC. The chain couples TRBV6-4 to TRBJ1-2, with 10 nucleotides matching TRBD1. Germline CDR1 and CDR2: MRHNA and SNTAGT. This CDR3 is built from 14 residues. The V and J ends lost 5 bases and 5 bases, in that order; junction bases with no gene match: 5.

This chain connects TRBV6-9 to TRBJ1-5; D unclear. Trimming removed 5 bases from V and 0 bases from J, with 2 bases in between. The CDR3 runs 12 residues. CDR1 MNHGY and CDR2 SVAAGI come from the germline V gene. The chain's CDR3 is CASSNSNQPQHF. The CDR3 DNA reads TGTGCCAGCAGTAATAGCAATCAGCCCCAGCATTTT.

The genes are TRBV25-1 and TRBJ2-1; tentative D call: TRBD1 (5 bases). This CDR3 has 13 amino acids. Germline values: CDR1 MGHDK, CDR2 SYGVNS. V lost 5 bases and J 4 bases, leaving 9 bases between the germline ends. The CDR3 sequence is CASSYRMYNEQFF. In nucleotides, the CDR3 is TGTGCCAGCAGTTACAGGATGTACAATGAGCAGTTCTTC.

This CDR3 reads CASSLDSTGTGELFF. CDR3 nucleotides: TGTGCCAGCAGCTTAGATAGTACAGGCACCGGGGAGCTGTTTTTT. The chain combines TRBV11-2 with TRBJ2-2, with D tentatively TRBD1 (5 bases). The CDR3 covers 15 residues. Trimming stripped 0 bases from V and 4 bases from J, with 9 bases between. Germline values: CDR1 SGHAT, CDR2 FQNNGV. Together with reference TRBV11-2 and TRBJ2-2, the CDR3 gives the full variable domain: EAGVAQSPRYKIIEKRQSVAFWCNPISGHATLYWYQQILGQGPKLLIQFQNNGVVDDSQLPKDRFSAERLKGVDSTLKIQPAKLEDSAVYLCASSLDSTGTGELFFGEGSRLTVL.

The genes are TRBV15 and TRBJ1-5, with 7 positions matching TRBD1. This CDR3 comprises 19 residues. Germline CDR1 LNHNV, CDR2 YYDKDF (reference sequence). V was clipped by 1 base and J by 1 base; unmatched bases: 13. The CDR3, as DNA: TGTGCCACCAGCAGAGGCGGGACAGTCAGTTCCTGGAGCAATCAGCCCCAGCATTTT. This codes for CATSRGGTVSSWSNQPQHF.

This chain uses TRBV18 with TRBJ2-2; 10 bases map to TRBD1. J gave up 1 base and V 4 bases, and 9 bases lay outside the gene matches. This CDR3 region has 18 residues. CDR1 and CDR2 (germline): KGHSH, LQKENI. The CDR3 protein is CASSRSTWTGGNTGELFF. As DNA, the CDR3 is TGTGCCAGCTCACGCAGTACATGGACAGGGGGGAACACCGGGGAGCTGTTTTTT.

V gene TRBV23-1 combines with J gene TRBJ1-1; 10 bases line up with TRBD1. TRBV23-1 is placed among ORFs of uncertain function. The CDR3 totals 19 residues. The junction had 13 bases not matched to a gene; V was cut back by 0 bases and J by 3 bases. The CDR3 spells CASSQSATGGVLSDTEAFF. CDR3 sequence (DNA): TGCGCCAGCAGTCAATCCGCGACAGGGGGCGTTTTATCGGACACTGAAGCTTTCTTT.

The V gene is TRBV11-2, the J gene TRBJ1-2; 9 bases are a match to TRBD1. Looked up from germline, CDR1 is SGHAT and CDR2 is FQNNGV. This CDR3 contains 16 residues. V gave up 0 bases and J gave up 5 bases; unmatched junction bases: 7. The CDR3 DNA reads TGTGCCAGCAGCTTAGATGGGGGGACAGGGTCTTATGGCTACACCTTC. Translating gives CASSLDGGTGSYGYTF.

The rearrangement links TRBV5-6 to TRBJ1-1; D unclear. Germline loops: CDR1 SGHDT, CDR2 YYEEEE. The CDR3 consists of 14 residues. V was clipped by 0 bases and J by 1 base, with 7 bases between them. CDR3 protein: CASSLAPRNTEAFF. As DNA, the CDR3 is TGTGCCAGCAGCTTGGCACCGCGGAACACTGAAGCTTTCTTT.

This clone was detected only once. The rearrangement joins TRBV27 to TRBJ1-1; TRBD1 is a possible D gene (5 bases). The length of the CDR3 is 16 residues. Trimming stripped 4 bases from V and 5 bases from J, with 20 bases between. Germline V gene data show CDR1 as MNHEY and CDR2 as SMNVEV (reference sequence). This CDR3 reads CASSSPPGRGNTEAFF. CDR3 bases: TGTGCCAGCAGTTCACCCCCCGGGAGGGGAAATACTGAAGCTTTCTTT.

The chain recombines TRBV5-4 with TRBJ1-4; a possible D gene is TRBD1 (5 bases). Germline V gives CDR1 SGHNT, CDR2 YYREEE (reference sequence). This CDR3 region has 15 residues. Trimming cost V 2 bases and J 10 bases, with 18 bases left between them. For the CDR3, the DNA is TGTGCCAGCAGCTTTATGTCAGGGAATTCGGGAAAACTGTTTTTT. Protein: CASSFMSGNSGKLFF. Supplemented by reference TRBV5-4 and TRBJ1-4, the full variable domain reads ETGVTQSPTHLIKTRGQQVTLRCSSQSGHNTVSWYQQALGQGPQFIFQYYREEENGRGNFPPRFSGLQFPNYSSELNVNALELDDSALYLCASSFMSGNSGKLFFGSGTQLSVL.

This sequence joins TRBV5-6 and TRBJ2-7; the D is unclear. This CDR3 spans 15 amino acids. Trimming took 5 bases from V and 1 from J, leaving 16 bases between them. The germline CDR1 and CDR2 sequences are SGHDT and YYEEEE. CDR3 region: CASSPDVRYSYEQYF. For the CDR3, the DNA is TGTGCCAGCAGTCCGGACGTACGGTATTCCTACGAGCAGTACTTC.

Points on this clone: Germline is not matched at one junction end, which may reflect a read error. This chain links TRBV5-4 with TRBJ2-5, with no clear D. From germline, CDR1 is SGHNT and CDR2 YYREEE (reference sequence). This CDR3 is built from 13 residues. CDR3 bases: TGTGCCAGCGGACGGACGGAACAAGGGACCCAGTACTTC. This gives the protein CASGRTEQGTQYF.

The chain combines TRBV6-6 with TRBJ1-2, with D possibly being TRBD1 (5 bases). Trimming removed 6 bases at V and 5 bases at J, with 16 bases between. Germline V gene sequence: CDR1 MNHNY, CDR2 SVGAGI (reference sequence). This CDR3 contains 14 residues. The CDR3: CASSLLDSPYGYTF. In DNA, the CDR3 is TGTGCCAGCAGCCTGCTCGACAGCCCATATGGCTACACCTTC.

CDR3 in DNA: TGTGCCAGTAGTGCGTTTAGCTCTGGGGCCAACGTCCTGACTTTC. Residues: CASSAFSSGANVLTF. The chain has TRBV19 and TRBJ2-6, with D hard to call. V shed 5 bases and J shed 0 bases, with 8 bases lying between them. Germline V gives CDR1 LNHDA, CDR2 SQIVND (reference sequence). The CDR3 consists of 15 residues.

This chain uses TRBV5-1 with TRBJ2-5, with 8 bases matching TRBD2. With 0 bases clipped from V and 2 bases from J, the junction kept 6 bases outside the gene matches. The germline gives CDR1 SGHRS, CDR2 YFSETQ. CDR3 length equals 16 residues. CDR3 region: CASSLVAGLVQETQYF. CDR3 DNA: TGCGCCAGCAGCTTGGTAGCGGGACTAGTACAAGAGACCCAGTACTTC.

The table lists this clone with a count of one. The rearrangement links TRBV6-6 to TRBJ2-2, with 7 bases lining up with TRBD1. Per the germline V gene, CDR1 is MNHNY and CDR2 is SVGAGI (reference sequence). CDR3 length: 15 amino acids. Trimming took 5 bases from V and 1 from J; bases not matched to a gene: 4. The CDR3 is CASSDHRGNTGELFF. The CDR3 nucleotides are TGTGCCAGCAGTGACCACAGGGGGAACACCGGGGAGCTGTTTTTT.

The gene calls are TRBV30 and TRBJ2-3; a weak D match, TRBD2 (5 bases). The CDR3 length is 13 residues. V lost 0 bases to trimming and J lost 10 bases, with 14 bases between them. Germline V lookup: CDR1 GTSNPN, CDR2 SVGIG (reference sequence). CDR3 in DNA: TGTGCCTGGAGTGTGGGTTTGGAGGACGCGCAGTATTTT. The encoded protein is CAWSVGLEDAQYF.